A single T cell receptor beta chain is shown here with its context. The data originate from a study of T cells in women clearing cervical HPV infection. Measured with immunoSEQ multiplex PCR; TCRdb has only the in-frame clones, and not every one. The sample data list 25,000 to 30,000 clones. The sequenced sample consisted of blood buffy coat. This receptor was taken from a woman aged 18-70 years with a cervical HPV16 infection that either progressed to CIN3+ or cleared (not recorded which).

The CDR3 spells CASSLGGRAYEQYF. CDR3 DNA (partial): TGTGCCAGCAGCTTAGGCGGGAGGGCCTACGAG. The rearrangement links TRBV7-2 to TRBJ2-7; 9 bases align to TRBD2. The sequenced fragment ends 3 residues before the CDR3 boundary, so the rest is inferred from the germline J gene. Germline trimming cut 1 base from V and 2 bases from J; bases unmatched to any gene: 0. CDR1 and CDR2 from the germline V gene are SGHTA and FQGNSA. The CDR3 is 14 residues long.